This is a list of T cell receptor beta chains from one sample in a study of T-cell reconstitution after alpha-beta-depleted transplantation in children. TCRdb passed the PCR reads through MiXCR, listing each CDR3 protein once. Of about 600,000 distinct CDR3 sequences in the sample, over 10% were seen once. The input for sequencing was PBMCs, mostly from graft donor cells, taken 360 days after TCRalphabeta/CD19-depleted stem cell transplant. These receptor sequences come from a male patient aged 10-17 years who had a stem cell transplant for acute myeloid leukemia, so the T cells may come from the graft donor. Both conserved end residues are part of each CDR3. The D gene is left open where the match is weak. Part of the rows lack a size; the others show once, few, many or a class for expanded clones.

J: TRBJ2-7; D: .; V: TRBV5-6; size: many; DNA: TGTGCCAGCAGCCGCCCAAGGCACAGGGCACCCTACGAGCAGTACTTC; CDR3: CASSRPRHRAPYEQYF
J: TRBJ2-5; D: .; V: TRBV7-6; size: .; DNA: TGTGCCAGCAGCTCGTACGAGCTGGCGGCCCGGGGTGGGGAGACCCAGTACTTC; CDR3: CASSSYELAARGGETQYF
J: TRBJ2-3; D: .; V: TRBV7-6; size: .; DNA: TGTGCCAGCAGCTTAGCCAGTTTGGATACGCAGTATTTT; CDR3: CASSLASLDTQYF
J: TRBJ2-3; D: .; V: TRBV12-3/TRBV12-4; size: few; DNA: TGTGCCAGCAGTCCTAACGGGCAAAGACTTGGGAGTACGCAGTATTTT; CDR3: CASSPNGQRLGSTQYF
J: TRBJ2-3; D: .; V: TRBV20-1; size: few; DNA: TGCAGTGCTAGCGAGCAGGTCACAGATACGCAGTATTTT; CDR3: CSASEQVTDTQYF
J: TRBJ2-1; D: .; V: TRBV12-3/TRBV12-4; size: .; DNA: TGTGCCAGCACCCCGTCAGGGACTGAGCAGTTCTTC; CDR3: CASTPSGTEQFF
J: TRBJ1-1; D: TRBD1; V: TRBV3-1; size: .; DNA: TGTGCCAGCAGCCAAGAGTTGCACAGGGGAGAGGGAGCTTTCTTT; CDR3: CASSQELHRGEGAFF
J: TRBJ2-1; D: TRBD2; V: TRBV14; size: few; DNA: TGTGCCAGCAGCCTTTTAGCGGGAGTAGGGACCTACAATGAGCAGTTCTTC; CDR3: CASSLLAGVGTYNEQFF
J: TRBJ2-6; D: .; V: TRBV7-9; size: few; DNA: TGTGCCAGCAGCTTAGTGGCAGTTAGCTCTGGGGCCAACGTCCTGACTTTC; CDR3: CASSLVAVSSGANVLTF
J: TRBJ2-5; D: .; V: TRBV7-8; size: few; DNA: TGTGCCAGCAGCATCGGACAGCTAGATCAAGAGACCCAGTACTTC; CDR3: CASSIGQLDQETQYF
J: TRBJ2-2; D: .; V: TRBV7-3; size: few; DNA: TGTGCCAGCAGCCTCGGACCTCGCGGTTTGATCGGGGAGCTGTTTTTT; CDR3: CASSLGPRGLIGELFF
J: TRBJ1-4; D: TRBD1; V: TRBV28; size: once; DNA: TGTGCCAGCAGTCCGGGGGGACAGAGTAATGAAAAACTGTTTTTT; CDR3: CASSPGGQSNEKLFF
J: TRBJ2-7; D: .; V: TRBV7-2; size: few; DNA: TGTGCCAGCAGCGGGTTGACTAGGACGTACGAGCAGTACTTC; CDR3: CASSGLTRTYEQYF
J: TRBJ2-7; D: .; V: TRBV6-2/TRBV6-3; size: few; DNA: TGTGCCAGCACCGACACCCTTGCCGAGCAGTACTTC; CDR3: CASTDTLAEQYF
J: TRBJ2-1; D: .; V: TRBV7-3; size: many; DNA: TGTGCCAGCAGCCCATACCACTCCTACAATGAGCAGTTCTTC; CDR3: CASSPYHSYNEQFF
J: TRBJ1-3; D: .; V: TRBV6-5; size: few; DNA: TGTGCCAGCAGTTACGACAGGCGGCACTCTGGAAACACCATATATTTT; CDR3: CASSYDRRHSGNTIYF
J: TRBJ2-7; D: TRBD2; V: TRBV5-1; size: few; DNA: TGCGCCAGCAGCTTGGGGGAGCGGGAGTCTACCTCCTACGAGCAGTACTTC; CDR3: CASSLGERESTSYEQYF
J: TRBJ2-2; D: TRBD2; V: TRBV7-3; size: few; DNA: TGTGCCAGCACGGGAGCGGGAGGGATAAACACCGGGGAGCTGTTTTTT; CDR3: CASTGAGGINTGELFF
J: TRBJ2-3; D: TRBD1; V: TRBV6-5; size: .; DNA: TGTGCCAGCAGTTTCGGCAACTCGGGACAGCCCACAGATACGCAGTATTTT; CDR3: CASSFGNSGQPTDTQYF
J: TRBJ1-2; D: .; V: TRBV5-5; size: .; DNA: TGTGCCAGCAGCTTTAGCTTCGAGATGGGTAACTATGGCTACACCTTC; CDR3: CASSFSFEMGNYGYTF
J: TRBJ2-5; D: .; V: TRBV12-3/TRBV12-4; size: many; DNA: TGTGCCAGCAGTTTAGGGGGGATAACCGACAGACCTCAAGAGACCCAGTACTTC; CDR3: CASSLGGITDRPQETQYF
J: TRBJ1-1; D: .; V: TRBV7-9; size: .; DNA: TGTGCCAGCAGCCATCCCTTCGGGGGATGGAACACTGAAGCTTTCTTT; CDR3: CASSHPFGGWNTEAFF
J: TRBJ1-1; D: .; V: TRBV29-1; size: few; DNA: TGCAGCGCCCCCAAGGCAGGGAACATGAACACTGAAGCTTTCTTT; CDR3: CSAPKAGNMNTEAFF
J: TRBJ2-2; D: .; V: TRBV11-1; size: many; DNA: TGTGCCAGCAGCAAGCACGGACTTACCGGGGAGCTGTTTTTT; CDR3: CASSKHGLTGELFF
J: TRBJ2-5; D: .; V: TRBV6-1; size: .; DNA: TGTGCCAGCAGTCAAGGGATTACGACAGGGAGGGGAGAGACCCAGTACTTC; CDR3: CASSQGITTGRGETQYF
J: TRBJ2-1; D: TRBD2; V: TRBV14; size: .; DNA: TGTGCCAGCGCTTCCACCGAAGCGGGATGGAGAAATGAGCAGTTCTTC; CDR3: CASASTEAGWRNEQFF
J: TRBJ2-5; D: TRBD1; V: TRBV5-1; size: .; DNA: TGCGCCAGCAGCCATTTGGACAGGGGGCTAGAGACCCAGTACTTC; CDR3: CASSHLDRGLETQYF
J: TRBJ2-2; D: .; V: TRBV29-1; size: .; DNA: TGCAGCGTTGGGACGAAGAACACCGGGGAGCTGTTTTTT; CDR3: CSVGTKNTGELFF
J: TRBJ1-1; D: .; V: TRBV30; size: .; DNA: TGTGCCTGGAGTAGAAGGACAAGGAACACTGAAGCTTTCTTT; CDR3: CAWSRRTRNTEAFF
J: TRBJ2-5; D: .; V: TRBV10-3; size: few; DNA: TGTGCCATCAGTTATACCCTTTCCCCAGAGGAGACCCAGTACTTC; CDR3: CAISYTLSPEETQYF
J: TRBJ2-3; D: .; V: TRBV6-2/TRBV6-3; size: .; DNA: TGTGCCAGCAGTCAACCAGTAGTCACAGATACGCAGTATTTT; CDR3: CASSQPVVTDTQYF
J: TRBJ2-7; D: .; V: TRBV5-5; size: .; DNA: TGTGCCAGCAACAACCCCGGAGGGCCGGGTGAGCAGTACTTC; CDR3: CASNNPGGPGEQYF
J: TRBJ2-3; D: .; V: TRBV4-3; size: many; DNA: TGCGCCAGCAGCCAAGATAACCCGTTCAACACAGATACGCAGTATTTT; CDR3: CASSQDNPFNTDTQYF
J: TRBJ2-7; D: TRBD1; V: TRBV5-4; size: .; DNA: TGTGCCAGCACGGGACAGGGGGCAAGGGAGCAGTACTTC; CDR3: CASTGQGAREQYF
J: TRBJ2-6; D: .; V: TRBV14; size: many; DNA: TGTGCCATTTGCCCGGCTGGGGCCAACGTCCTGACTTTC; CDR3: CAICPAGANVLTF
J: TRBJ2-3; D: TRBD2; V: TRBV7-9; size: many; DNA: TGTGCCAGCAGCGGAACTAGCGGGAGGACTACAGATACGCAGTATTTT; CDR3: CASSGTSGRTTDTQYF
J: TRBJ2-7; D: .; V: TRBV10-3; size: many; DNA: TGTGCCATCAGTGAGTCCTCGGACAGAGGAATCCAGTACTTC; CDR3: CAISESSDRGIQYF
J: TRBJ2-1; D: TRBD2; V: TRBV3-1; size: few; DNA: TGTGCCAGCAGCCCATATCACCTAGCGGGAGATGAGCAGTTCTTC; CDR3: CASSPYHLAGDEQFF
J: TRBJ2-5; D: TRBD1; V: TRBV29-1; size: few; DNA: TGCAGCGTTGAGGAAACTGGGACAGGGGGCGTACTGGCCCAGTACTTC; CDR3: CSVEETGTGGVLAQYF
J: TRBJ2-1; D: TRBD2; V: TRBV12-3/TRBV12-4; size: many; DNA: TGTGCCAGCACCAAAGGACTAGAATCGTTATATGAGCAGTTCTTC; CDR3: CASTKGLESLYEQFF
J: TRBJ2-2; D: TRBD1; V: TRBV7-9; size: .; DNA: TGTGCCAGCAGTTCACAGGGGGCGGGCACCGGGGAGCTGTTTTTT; CDR3: CASSSQGAGTGELFF
J: TRBJ2-7; D: .; V: TRBV7-6; size: .; DNA: TGTGCCAGCAGCTTAGCAGTATCCGGCGGGATAAGGGTCTCCTACGAGCAGTACTTC; CDR3: CASSLAVSGGIRVSYEQYF
J: TRBJ2-5; D: TRBD1; V: TRBV20-1; size: few; DNA: TGCAGTGCTAGTCCGGGACAGGGGTCCCTGGAGACCCAGTACTTC; CDR3: CSASPGQGSLETQYF
J: TRBJ2-7; D: .; V: TRBV25-1; size: few; DNA: TGTGCCAGCAGTGATCCTGGACTATCAGCCTACGAGCAGTACTTC; CDR3: CASSDPGLSAYEQYF
J: TRBJ2-1; D: .; V: TRBV5-4; size: many; DNA: TGTGCCAGCAGCTTATTCGGGAGAAGGAATGAGCAGTTCTTC; CDR3: CASSLFGRRNEQFF
J: TRBJ2-5; D: .; V: TRBV20-1; size: many; DNA: TGCAGTGCTAGAGGGGGTCAGCGGGCAAGGTCCCAGTACTTC; CDR3: CSARGGQRARSQYF
J: TRBJ2-7; D: TRBD2; V: TRBV7-8; size: .; DNA: TGTGCCAGCAGCAATCTCCGGACTAGCGGGTTGGAGCAGTACTTC; CDR3: CASSNLRTSGLEQYF
J: TRBJ2-7; D: TRBD2; V: TRBV15; size: few; DNA: TGTGCCACCCACCCCGCGGGAGGGTTGGAGCAGTACTTC; CDR3: CATHPAGGLEQYF
J: TRBJ1-1; D: .; V: TRBV4-3; size: many; DNA: TGCGCCAGCAGCCAAGATGAGTGGTACACTGAAGCTTTCTTT; CDR3: CASSQDEWYTEAFF
J: TRBJ2-5; D: .; V: TRBV6-5; size: many; DNA: TGTGCCAGCAGTCCGACGGCGGAGACCCAGTACTTC; CDR3: CASSPTAETQYF
J: TRBJ1-1; D: .; V: TRBV15; size: many; DNA: TGTGCCACCAGCAGAGGTTTCGACACTGAAGCTTTCTTT; CDR3: CATSRGFDTEAFF